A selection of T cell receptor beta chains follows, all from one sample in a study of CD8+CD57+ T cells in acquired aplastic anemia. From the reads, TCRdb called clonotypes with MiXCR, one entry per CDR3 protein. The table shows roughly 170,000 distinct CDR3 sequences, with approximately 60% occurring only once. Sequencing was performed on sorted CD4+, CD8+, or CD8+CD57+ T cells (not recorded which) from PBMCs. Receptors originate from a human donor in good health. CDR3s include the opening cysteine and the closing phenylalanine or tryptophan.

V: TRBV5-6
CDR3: CASSSGLPATDTQYF

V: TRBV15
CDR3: CATSRGGGGGSDTQYF

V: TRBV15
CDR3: CATSRVQGGRETQYF

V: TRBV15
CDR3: CATSEGTGVGYTF

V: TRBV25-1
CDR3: CASRNQGAGTEAFF

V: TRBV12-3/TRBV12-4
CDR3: CASSPLNEQYF

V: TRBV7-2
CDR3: CASSLGSAGSQETQYF

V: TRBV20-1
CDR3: CSARVPAGVAETQYF

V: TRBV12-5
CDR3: CASSVRRQGSYEQYF

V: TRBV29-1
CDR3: CSVETNEQFF

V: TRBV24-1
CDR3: CATSDFPGQNSYEQYF

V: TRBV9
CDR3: CASSASGRNNEQYF

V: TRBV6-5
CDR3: CASSSQTSGRDNEQFF

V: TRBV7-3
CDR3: CASEAGTWTSGAKETQYF

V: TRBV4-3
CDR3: CASSQATGGEQFF

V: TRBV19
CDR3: CASSRRGQRNSPLHF